This record looks at one TCR beta chain sequence and its context. With V trimmed by 8 bases and J by 3 bases, 5 bases remained unmatched. Per the germline V gene, CDR1 is MNHEY and CDR2 is SVGAGI. The CDR3 is 14 amino acids. This entry belongs to a study of T cell responses to AZD1222 COVID-19 vaccine. Measured with immunoSEQ multiplex PCR; TCRdb has only the in-frame clones, and not every one. The sample has over 100,000 clones; around 87% are singletons. The sequence was collected from an adult in good health. Material: peripheral blood, obtained on day 0 of AZD1222 vaccination. The V and J genes are TRBV6-5 and TRBJ1-2, with 11 bases identical to TRBD1. CDR3 DNA: TGTGCCAGCCAGGGGGACAGGGGGTACTATGGCTACACCTTC. This encodes CASQGDRGYYGYTF.